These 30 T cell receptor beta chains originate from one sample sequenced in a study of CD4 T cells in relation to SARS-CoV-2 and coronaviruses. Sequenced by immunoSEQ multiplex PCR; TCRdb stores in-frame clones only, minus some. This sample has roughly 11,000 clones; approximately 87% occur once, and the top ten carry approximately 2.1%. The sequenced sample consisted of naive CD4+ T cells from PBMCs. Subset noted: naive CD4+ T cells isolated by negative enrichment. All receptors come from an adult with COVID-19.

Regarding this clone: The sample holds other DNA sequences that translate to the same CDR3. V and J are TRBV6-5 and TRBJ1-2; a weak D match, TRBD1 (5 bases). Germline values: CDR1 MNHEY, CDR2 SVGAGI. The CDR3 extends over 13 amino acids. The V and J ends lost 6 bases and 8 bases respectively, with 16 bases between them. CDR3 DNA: TGTGCCAGCAGGGGGACGGGGGGACGAGGCTACACCTTC. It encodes CASRGTGGRGYTF.

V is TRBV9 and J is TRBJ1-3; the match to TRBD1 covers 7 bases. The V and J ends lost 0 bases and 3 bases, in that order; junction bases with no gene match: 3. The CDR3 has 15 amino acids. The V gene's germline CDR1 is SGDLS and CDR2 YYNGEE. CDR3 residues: CASSVDRGNGNTIYF. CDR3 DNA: TGTGCCAGCAGCGTAGACAGGGGCAATGGAAACACCATATATTTT.

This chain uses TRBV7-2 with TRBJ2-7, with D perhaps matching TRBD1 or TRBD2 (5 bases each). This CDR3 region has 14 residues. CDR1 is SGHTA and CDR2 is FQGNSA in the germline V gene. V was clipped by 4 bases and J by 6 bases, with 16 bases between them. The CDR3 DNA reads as TGTGCCAGCAGCTCCCGGGGCGAGTCCGGCGAGCAGTACTTC. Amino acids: CASSSRGESGEQYF.

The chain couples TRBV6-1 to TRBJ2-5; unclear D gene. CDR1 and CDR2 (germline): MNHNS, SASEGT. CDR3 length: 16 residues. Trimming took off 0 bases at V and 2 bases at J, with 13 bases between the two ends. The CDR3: CASSEAPFFGQETQYF. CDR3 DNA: TGTGCCAGCAGTGAAGCTCCCTTTTTTGGTCAAGAGACCCAGTACTTC.

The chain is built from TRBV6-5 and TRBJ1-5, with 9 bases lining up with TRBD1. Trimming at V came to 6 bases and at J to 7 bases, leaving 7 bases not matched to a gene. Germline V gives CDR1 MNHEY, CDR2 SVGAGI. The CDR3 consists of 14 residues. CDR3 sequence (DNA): TGTGCCAGCAGCCGAGGACAGGGGAGGCAGCCCCAGCATTTT. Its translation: CASSRGQGRQPQHF.

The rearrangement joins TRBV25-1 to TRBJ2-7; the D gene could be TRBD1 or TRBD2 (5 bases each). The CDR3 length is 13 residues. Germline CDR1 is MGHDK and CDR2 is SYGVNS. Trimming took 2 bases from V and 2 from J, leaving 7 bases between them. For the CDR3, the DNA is TGTGCCAGCAGTGAAGGGGGAGCCTACGAGCAGTACTTC. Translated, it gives CASSEGGAYEQYF.

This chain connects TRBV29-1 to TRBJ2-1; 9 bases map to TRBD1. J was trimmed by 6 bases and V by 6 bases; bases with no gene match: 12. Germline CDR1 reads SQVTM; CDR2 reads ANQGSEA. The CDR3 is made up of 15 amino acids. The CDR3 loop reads CSVALPGQGINEQFF. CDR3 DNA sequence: TGCAGCGTAGCTCTACCGGGACAGGGCATCAATGAGCAGTTCTTC.

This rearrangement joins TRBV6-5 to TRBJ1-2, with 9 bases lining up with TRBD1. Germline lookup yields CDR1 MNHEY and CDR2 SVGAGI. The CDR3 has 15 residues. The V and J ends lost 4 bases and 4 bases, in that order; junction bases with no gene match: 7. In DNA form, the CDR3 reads TGTGCCAGCAGTTGGGGGTACAGGGGGCTCTATGGCTACACCTTC. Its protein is CASSWGYRGLYGYTF.

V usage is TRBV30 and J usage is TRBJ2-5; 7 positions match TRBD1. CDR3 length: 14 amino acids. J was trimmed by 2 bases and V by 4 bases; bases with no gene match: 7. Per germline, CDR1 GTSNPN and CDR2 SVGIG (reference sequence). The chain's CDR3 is CAWNYRGRQETQYF. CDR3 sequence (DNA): TGTGCCTGGAACTACAGGGGTCGGCAAGAGACCCAGTACTTC.

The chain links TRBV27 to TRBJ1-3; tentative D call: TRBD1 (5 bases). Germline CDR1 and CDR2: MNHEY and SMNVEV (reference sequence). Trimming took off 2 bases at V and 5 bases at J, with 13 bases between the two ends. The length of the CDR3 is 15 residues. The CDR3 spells CASSLTQGERNTIYF. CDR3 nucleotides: TGTGCCAGCAGTTTAACTCAGGGCGAGAGAAACACCATATATTTT.

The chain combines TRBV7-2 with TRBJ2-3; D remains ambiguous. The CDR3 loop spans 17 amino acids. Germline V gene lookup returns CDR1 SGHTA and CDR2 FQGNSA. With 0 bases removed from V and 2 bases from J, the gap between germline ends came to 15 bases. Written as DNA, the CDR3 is TGTGCCAGCAGCTTAGCTCTTACTTCGGTTCTCACAGATACGCAGTATTTT. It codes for CASSLALTSVLTDTQYF.

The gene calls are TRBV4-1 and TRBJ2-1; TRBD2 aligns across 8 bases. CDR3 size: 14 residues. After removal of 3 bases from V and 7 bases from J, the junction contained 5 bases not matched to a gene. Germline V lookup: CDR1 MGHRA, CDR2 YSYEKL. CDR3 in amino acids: CASSQVTSVNEQFF. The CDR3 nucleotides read TGCGCCAGCAGCCAGGTGACTAGCGTTAATGAGCAGTTCTTC.

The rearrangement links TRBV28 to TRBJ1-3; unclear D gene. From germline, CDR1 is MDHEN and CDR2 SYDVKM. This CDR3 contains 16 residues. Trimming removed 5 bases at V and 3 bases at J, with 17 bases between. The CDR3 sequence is CASSAGTRRIGNTIYF. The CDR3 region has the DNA TGTGCCAGCAGTGCGGGCACTAGAAGGATTGGAAACACCATATATTTT. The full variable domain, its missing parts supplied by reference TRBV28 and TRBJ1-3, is DVKVTQSSRYLVKRTGEKVFLECVQDMDHENMFWYRQDPGLGLRLIYFSYDVKMKEKGDIPEGYSVSREKKERFSLILESASTNQTSMYLCASSAGTRRIGNTIYFGEGSWLTVV.

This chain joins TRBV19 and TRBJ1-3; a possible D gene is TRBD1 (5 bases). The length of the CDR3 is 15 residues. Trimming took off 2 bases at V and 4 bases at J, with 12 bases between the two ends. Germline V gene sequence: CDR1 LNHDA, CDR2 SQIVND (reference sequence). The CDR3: CASSITRARGNTIYF. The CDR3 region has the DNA TGTGCCAGTAGTATAACCAGGGCGAGAGGAAACACCATATATTTT.

The CDR3 nucleotides read TGCGCCAGCAGCTTCAGAGAAGATAGAAGCTCCTACAATGAGCAGTTCTTC. Its translation is CASSFREDRSSYNEQFF. V is TRBV5-1 and J is TRBJ2-1; no clear D. CDR1 SGHRS and CDR2 YFSETQ come from the germline V gene. This CDR3 has 17 amino acids. With 2 bases removed from V and 0 bases from J, the gap between germline ends came to 15 bases.

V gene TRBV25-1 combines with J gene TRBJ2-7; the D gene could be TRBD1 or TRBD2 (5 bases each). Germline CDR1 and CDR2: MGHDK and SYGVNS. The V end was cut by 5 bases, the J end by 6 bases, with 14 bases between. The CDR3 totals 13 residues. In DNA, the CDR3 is TGTGCCAGCAGTCCCTTGGGGACGCTCGAGCAGTACTTC. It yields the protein CASSPLGTLEQYF.

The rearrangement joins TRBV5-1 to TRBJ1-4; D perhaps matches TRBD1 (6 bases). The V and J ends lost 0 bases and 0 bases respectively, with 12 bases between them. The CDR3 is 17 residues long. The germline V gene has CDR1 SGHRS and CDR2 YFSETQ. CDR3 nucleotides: TGCGCCAGCAGCTTGGCCAGGGGCTTTGCAACTAATGAAAAACTGTTTTTT. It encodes CASSLARGFATNEKLFF.

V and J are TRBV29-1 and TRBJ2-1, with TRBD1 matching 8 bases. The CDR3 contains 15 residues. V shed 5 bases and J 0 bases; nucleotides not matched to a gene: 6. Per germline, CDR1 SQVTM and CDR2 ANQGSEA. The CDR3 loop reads CSVPRGLSSYNEQFF. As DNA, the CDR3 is TGCAGCGTTCCCAGGGGGCTAAGCTCCTACAATGAGCAGTTCTTC.

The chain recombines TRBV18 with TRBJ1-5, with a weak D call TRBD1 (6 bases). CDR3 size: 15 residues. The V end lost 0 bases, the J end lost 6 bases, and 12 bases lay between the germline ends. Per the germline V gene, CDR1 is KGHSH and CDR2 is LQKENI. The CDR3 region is CASSPPGTLLQPQHF. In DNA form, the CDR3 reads TGTGCCAGCTCACCACCCGGGACACTTCTTCAGCCCCAGCATTTT.

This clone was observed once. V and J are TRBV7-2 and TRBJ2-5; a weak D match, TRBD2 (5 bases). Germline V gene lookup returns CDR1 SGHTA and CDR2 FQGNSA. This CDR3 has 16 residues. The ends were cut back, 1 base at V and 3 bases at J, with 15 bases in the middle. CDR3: CASSLGSGNSKETQYF. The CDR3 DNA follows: TGTGCCAGCAGCTTAGGAAGCGGTAACTCGAAAGAGACCCAGTACTTC.

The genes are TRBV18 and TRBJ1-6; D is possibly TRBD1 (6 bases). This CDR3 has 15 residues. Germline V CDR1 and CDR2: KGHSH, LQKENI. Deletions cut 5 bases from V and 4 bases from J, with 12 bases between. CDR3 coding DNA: TGTGCCAGCTCAAGGGAGGGGGATTATAATTCACCCCTCCACTTT. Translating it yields CASSREGDYNSPLHF.

CDR3 amino acids: CASSILAQSTDTQYF. In nucleotides, the CDR3 is TGCGCCAGCAGCATTCTAGCGCAAAGCACAGATACGCAGTATTTT. This chain uses TRBV5-1 with TRBJ2-3, with D tentatively TRBD2 (6 bases). This CDR3 has 15 residues. Deletions cut 4 bases from V and 0 bases from J, with 12 bases between. Germline-derived CDR1 and CDR2 are SGHRS and YFSETQ.

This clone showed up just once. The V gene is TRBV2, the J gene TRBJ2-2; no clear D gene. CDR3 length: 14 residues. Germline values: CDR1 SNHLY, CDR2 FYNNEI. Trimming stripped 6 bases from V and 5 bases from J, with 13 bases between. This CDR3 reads CASSGRTRTGELFF. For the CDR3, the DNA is TGTGCCAGCAGCGGCCGAACGAGGACCGGGGAGCTGTTTTTT.

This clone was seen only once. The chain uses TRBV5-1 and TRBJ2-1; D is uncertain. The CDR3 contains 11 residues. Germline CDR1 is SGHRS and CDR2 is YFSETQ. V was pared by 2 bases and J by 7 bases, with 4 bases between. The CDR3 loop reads CASSFGNEQFF. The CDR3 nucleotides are TGCGCCAGCAGCTTTGGAAATGAGCAGTTCTTC.

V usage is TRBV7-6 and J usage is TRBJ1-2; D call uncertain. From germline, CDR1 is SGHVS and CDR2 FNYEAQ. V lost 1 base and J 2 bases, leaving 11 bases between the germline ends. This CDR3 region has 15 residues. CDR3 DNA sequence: TGTGCCAGCAGCTTAGGACGGGGTCAAAACTATGGCTACACCTTC. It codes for CASSLGRGQNYGYTF.

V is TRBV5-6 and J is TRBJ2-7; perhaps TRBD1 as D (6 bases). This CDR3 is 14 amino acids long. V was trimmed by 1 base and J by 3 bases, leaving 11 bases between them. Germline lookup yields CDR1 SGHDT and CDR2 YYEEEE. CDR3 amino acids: CASSLTGTYYEQYF. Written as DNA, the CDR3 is TGTGCCAGCAGCTTGACCGGGACATACTACGAGCAGTACTTC.

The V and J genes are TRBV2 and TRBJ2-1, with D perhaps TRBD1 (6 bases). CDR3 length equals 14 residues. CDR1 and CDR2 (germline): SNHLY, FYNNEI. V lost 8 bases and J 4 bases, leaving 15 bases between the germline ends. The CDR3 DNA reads TGTGCCAGCTTCACGGACAGCCGTTACAATGAGCAGTTCTTC. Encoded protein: CASFTDSRYNEQFF.

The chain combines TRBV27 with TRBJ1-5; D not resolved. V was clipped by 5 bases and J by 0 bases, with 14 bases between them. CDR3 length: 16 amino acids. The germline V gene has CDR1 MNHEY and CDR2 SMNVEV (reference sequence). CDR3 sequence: CASSPREPYSNQPQHF. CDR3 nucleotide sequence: TGTGCCAGCAGTCCTAGGGAGCCTTATAGCAATCAGCCCCAGCATTTT.

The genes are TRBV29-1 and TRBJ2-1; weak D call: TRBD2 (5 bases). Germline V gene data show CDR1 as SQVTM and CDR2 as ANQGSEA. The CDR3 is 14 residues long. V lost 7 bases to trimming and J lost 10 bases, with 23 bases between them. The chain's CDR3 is CSAAPLVSVREQFF. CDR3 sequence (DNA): TGCAGCGCTGCCCCACTAGTTTCCGTCAGGGAGCAGTTCTTC.

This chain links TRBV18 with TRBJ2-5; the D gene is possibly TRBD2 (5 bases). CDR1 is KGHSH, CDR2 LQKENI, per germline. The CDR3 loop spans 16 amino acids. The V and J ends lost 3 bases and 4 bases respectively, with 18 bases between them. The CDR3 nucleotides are TGTGCCAGCTCACCCGAAATTTCGGGAATAGTAGAGACCCAGTACTTC. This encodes CASSPEISGIVETQYF. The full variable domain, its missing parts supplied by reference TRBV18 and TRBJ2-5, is NAGVMQNPRHLVRRRGQEARLRCSPMKGHSHVYWYRQLPEEGLKFMVYLQKENIIDESGMPKERFSAEFPKEGPSILRIQQVVRGDSAAYFCASSPEISGIVETQYFGPGTRLLVL.